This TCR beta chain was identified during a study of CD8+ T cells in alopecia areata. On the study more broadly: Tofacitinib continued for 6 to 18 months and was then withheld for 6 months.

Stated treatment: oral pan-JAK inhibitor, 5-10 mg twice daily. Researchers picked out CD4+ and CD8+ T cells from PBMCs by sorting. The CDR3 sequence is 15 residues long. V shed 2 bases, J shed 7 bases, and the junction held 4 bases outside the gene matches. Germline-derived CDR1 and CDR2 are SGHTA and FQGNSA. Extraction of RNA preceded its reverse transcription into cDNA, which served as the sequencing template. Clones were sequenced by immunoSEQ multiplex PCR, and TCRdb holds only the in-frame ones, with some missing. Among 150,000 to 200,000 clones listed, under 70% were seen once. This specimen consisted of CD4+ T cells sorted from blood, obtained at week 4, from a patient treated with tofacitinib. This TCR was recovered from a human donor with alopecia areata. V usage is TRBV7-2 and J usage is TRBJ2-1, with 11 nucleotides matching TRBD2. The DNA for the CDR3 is TGTGCCAGCAGCTTAAAGGCTAGCGGGGGGAATGAGCAGTTCTTC. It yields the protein CASSLKASGGNEQFF. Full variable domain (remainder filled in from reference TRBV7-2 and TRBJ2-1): GAGVSQSPSNKVTEKGKDVELRCDPISGHTALYWYRQSLGQGLEFLIYFQGNSAPDKSGLPSDRFSAERTGGSVSTLTIQRTQQEDSAVYLCASSLKASGGNEQFFGPGTRLTVL.